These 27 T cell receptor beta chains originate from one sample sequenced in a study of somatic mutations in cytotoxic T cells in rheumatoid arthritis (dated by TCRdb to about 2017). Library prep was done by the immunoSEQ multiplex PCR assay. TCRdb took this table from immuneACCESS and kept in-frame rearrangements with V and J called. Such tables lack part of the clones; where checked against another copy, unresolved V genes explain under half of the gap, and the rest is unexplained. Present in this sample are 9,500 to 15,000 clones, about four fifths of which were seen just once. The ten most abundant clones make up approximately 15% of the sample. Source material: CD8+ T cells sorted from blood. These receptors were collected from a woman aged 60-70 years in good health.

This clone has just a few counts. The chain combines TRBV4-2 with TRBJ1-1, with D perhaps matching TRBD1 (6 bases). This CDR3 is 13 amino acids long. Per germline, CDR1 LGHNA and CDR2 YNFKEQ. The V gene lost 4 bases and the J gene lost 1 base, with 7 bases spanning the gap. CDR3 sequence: CASSPGANTEAFF. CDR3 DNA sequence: TGTGCCAGCAGCCCAGGGGCGAACACTGAAGCTTTCTTT.

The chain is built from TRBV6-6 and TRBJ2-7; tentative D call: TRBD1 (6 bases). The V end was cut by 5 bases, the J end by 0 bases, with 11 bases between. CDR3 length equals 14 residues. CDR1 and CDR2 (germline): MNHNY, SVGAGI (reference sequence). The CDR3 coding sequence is TGTGCCAGCAGTGCTCGGGACAACTCCTACGAGCAGTACGTC. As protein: CASSARDNSYEQYV.

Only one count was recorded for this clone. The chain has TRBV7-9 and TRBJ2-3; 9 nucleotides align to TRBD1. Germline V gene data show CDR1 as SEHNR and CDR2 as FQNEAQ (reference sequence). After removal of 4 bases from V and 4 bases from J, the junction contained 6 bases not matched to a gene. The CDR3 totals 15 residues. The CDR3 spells CASSSRDREPDTQYF. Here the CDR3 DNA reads TGTGCCAGCAGCTCTAGGGACAGGGAACCAGATACGCAGTATTTT.

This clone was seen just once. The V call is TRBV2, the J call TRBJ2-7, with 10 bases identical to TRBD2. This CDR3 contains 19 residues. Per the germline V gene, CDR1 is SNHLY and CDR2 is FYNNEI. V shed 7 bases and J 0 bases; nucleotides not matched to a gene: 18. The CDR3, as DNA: TGTGCCAGCATGAAAGGGTTTCGTCTAGCGGGGGACCTCTCCTACGAGCAGTACTTC. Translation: CASMKGFRLAGDLSYEQYF.

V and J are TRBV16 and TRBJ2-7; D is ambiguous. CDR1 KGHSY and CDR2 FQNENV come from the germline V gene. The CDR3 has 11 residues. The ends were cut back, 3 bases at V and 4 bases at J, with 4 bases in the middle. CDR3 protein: CASSHGYEQYF. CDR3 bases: TGTGCCAGCAGCCACGGTTACGAGCAGTACTTC. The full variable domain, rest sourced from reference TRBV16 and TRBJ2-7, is GEEVAQTPKHLVRGEGQKAKLYCAPIKGHSYVFWYQQVLKNEFKFLISFQNENVFDETGMPKERFSAKCLPNSPCSLEIQATKLEDSAVYFCASSHGYEQYFGPGTRLTVT.

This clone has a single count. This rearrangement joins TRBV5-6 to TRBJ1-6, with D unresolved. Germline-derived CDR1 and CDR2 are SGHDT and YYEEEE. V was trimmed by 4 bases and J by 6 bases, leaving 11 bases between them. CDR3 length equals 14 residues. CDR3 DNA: TGTGCCAGCAGCACCGGGGATGGTAATTCACCCCTCCACTTT. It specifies CASSTGDGNSPLHF.

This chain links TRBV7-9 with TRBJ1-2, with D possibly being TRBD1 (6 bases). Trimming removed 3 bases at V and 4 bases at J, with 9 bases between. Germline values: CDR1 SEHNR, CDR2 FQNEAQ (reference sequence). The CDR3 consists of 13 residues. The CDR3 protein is CASSLGTPYGYTF. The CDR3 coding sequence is TGTGCCAGCAGCTTGGGGACACCCTATGGCTACACCTTC.

The CDR3 protein is CASSEARLVADTQYF. Written as DNA, the CDR3 is TGTGCCAGCAGTGAAGCGAGATTAGTCGCAGATACGCAGTATTTT. This chain joins TRBV6-1 and TRBJ2-3; D is undetermined. This CDR3 is 15 amino acids long. The V end was cut by 0 bases, the J end by 4 bases, with 11 bases between. CDR1 and CDR2 (germline): MNHNS, SASEGT.

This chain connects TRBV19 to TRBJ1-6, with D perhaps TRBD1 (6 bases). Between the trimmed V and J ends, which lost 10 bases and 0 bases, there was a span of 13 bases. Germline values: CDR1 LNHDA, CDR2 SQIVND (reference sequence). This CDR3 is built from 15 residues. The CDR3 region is CATGTLSSYNSPLHF. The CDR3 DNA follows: TGTGCCACCGGGACACTGAGCTCCTATAATTCACCCCTCCACTTT.

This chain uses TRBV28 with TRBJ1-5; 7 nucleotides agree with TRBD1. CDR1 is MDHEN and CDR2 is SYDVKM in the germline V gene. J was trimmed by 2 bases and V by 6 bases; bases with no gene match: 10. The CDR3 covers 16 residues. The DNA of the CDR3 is TGTGCCAGCAGCTACCGTTTGACAGGGCGCAATCAGCCCCAGCATTTT. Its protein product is CASSYRLTGRNQPQHF.

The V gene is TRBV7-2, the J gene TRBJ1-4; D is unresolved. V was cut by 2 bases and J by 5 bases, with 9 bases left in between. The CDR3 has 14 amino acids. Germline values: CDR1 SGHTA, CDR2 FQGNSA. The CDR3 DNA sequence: TGTGCCAGCAGCTTATTAGACACCAATGAAAAACTGTTTTTT. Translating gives CASSLLDTNEKLFF.

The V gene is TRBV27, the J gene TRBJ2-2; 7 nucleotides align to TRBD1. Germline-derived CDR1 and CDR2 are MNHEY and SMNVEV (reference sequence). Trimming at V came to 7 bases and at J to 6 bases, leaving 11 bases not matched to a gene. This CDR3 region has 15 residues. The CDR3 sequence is CASTIGGLGSGELFF. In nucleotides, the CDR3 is TGTGCCAGCACTATAGGGGGCTTGGGTTCCGGGGAGCTGTTTTTT.

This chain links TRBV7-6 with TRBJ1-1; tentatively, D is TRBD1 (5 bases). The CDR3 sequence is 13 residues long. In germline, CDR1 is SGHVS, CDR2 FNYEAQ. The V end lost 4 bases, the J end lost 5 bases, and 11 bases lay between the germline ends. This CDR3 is CASSSGGVTEAFF. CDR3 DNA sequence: TGTGCCAGCAGCTCGGGAGGGGTTACTGAAGCTTTCTTT.

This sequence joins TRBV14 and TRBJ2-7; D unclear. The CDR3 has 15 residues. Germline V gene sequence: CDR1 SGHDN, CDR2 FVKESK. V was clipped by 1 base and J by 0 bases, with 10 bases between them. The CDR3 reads CASSQAARNSYEQYF. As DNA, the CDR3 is TGTGCCAGCAGCCAAGCCGCGAGGAACTCCTACGAGCAGTACTTC.

The CDR3 region has the DNA TGTGCCAGCAGCGCTACTAGCGGGGGGAGCAATGAGCAGTTCTTC. Translating it yields CASSATSGGSNEQFF. The chain recombines TRBV11-2 with TRBJ2-1, with 12 bases lining up with TRBD2. V shed 5 bases and J 6 bases; nucleotides not matched to a gene: 5. Germline-derived CDR1 and CDR2 are SGHAT and FQNNGV. The CDR3 loop spans 15 amino acids.

The CDR3 DNA sequence: TGTGCCAGCAGTGGGGGAGACAGGGACTTTGAGCAGTTCTTC. Its protein product is CASSGGDRDFEQFF. The chain links TRBV6-1 to TRBJ2-1, with D maybe TRBD1 (7 bases). The CDR3 contains 14 residues. Germline CDR1 reads MNHNS; CDR2 reads SASEGT. The ends were cut back, 4 bases at V and 9 bases at J, with 16 bases in the middle.

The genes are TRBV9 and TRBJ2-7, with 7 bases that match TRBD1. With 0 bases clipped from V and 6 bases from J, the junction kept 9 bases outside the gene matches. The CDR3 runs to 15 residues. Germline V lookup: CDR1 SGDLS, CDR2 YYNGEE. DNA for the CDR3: TGTGCCAGCAGCGTAGAAGGTGACAGGGTAAGCGAGCAGTACTTC. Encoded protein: CASSVEGDRVSEQYF.

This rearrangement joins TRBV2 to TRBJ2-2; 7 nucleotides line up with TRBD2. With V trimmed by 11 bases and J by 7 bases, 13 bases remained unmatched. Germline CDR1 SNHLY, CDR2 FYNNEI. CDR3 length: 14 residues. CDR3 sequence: CAGSERGPVGELFF. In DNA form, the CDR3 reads TGTGCCGGCTCAGAGCGGGGTCCTGTCGGGGAGCTGTTTTTT.

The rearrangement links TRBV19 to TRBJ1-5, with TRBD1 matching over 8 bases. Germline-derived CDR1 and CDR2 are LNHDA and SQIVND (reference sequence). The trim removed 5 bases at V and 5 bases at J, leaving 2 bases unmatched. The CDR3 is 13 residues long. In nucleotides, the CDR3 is TGTGCCAGTAGTGGACAGGGTCATCAGCCCCAGCATTTT. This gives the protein CASSGQGHQPQHF.

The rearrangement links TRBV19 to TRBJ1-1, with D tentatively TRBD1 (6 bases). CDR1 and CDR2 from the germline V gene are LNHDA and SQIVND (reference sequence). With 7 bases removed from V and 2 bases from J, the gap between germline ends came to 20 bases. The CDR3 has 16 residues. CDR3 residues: CASTWGGGLRNTEAFF. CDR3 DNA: TGTGCCAGTACATGGGGCGGGGGGCTACGAAACACTGAAGCTTTCTTT.

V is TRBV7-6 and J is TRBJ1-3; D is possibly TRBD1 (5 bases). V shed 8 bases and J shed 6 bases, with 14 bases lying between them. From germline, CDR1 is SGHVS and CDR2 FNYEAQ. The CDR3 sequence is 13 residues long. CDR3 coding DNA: TGTGCCAGCTGGGGCGAGACCCAAAACACCATATATTTT. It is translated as CASWGETQNTIYF.

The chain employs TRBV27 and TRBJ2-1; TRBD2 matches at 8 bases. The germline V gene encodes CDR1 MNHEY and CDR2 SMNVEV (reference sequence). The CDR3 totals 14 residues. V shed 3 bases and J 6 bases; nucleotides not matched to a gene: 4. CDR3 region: CASSLAGGPNEQFF. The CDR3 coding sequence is TGTGCCAGCAGTTTGGCGGGGGGACCCAATGAGCAGTTCTTC.

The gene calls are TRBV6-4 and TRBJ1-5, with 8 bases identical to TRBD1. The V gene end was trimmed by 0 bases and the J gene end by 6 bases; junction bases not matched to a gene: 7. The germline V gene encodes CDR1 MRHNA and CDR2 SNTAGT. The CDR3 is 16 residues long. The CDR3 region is CASSDSTDRDCQPQHF. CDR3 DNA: TGTGCCAGCAGTGACTCGACGGACAGGGACTGTCAGCCCCAGCATTTT.

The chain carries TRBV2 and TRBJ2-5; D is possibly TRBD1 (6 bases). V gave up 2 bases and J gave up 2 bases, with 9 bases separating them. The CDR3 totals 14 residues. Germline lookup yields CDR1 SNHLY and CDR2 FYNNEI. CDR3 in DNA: TGTGCCAGCAGTGAAACAGGGCCACAAGAGACCCAGTACTTC. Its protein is CASSETGPQETQYF.

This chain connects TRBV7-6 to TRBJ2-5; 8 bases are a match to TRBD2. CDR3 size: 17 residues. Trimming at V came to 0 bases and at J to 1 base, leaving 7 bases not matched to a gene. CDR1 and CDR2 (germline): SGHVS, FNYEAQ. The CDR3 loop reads CASSLAPASGLQETQYF. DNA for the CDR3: TGTGCCAGCAGCTTAGCGCCGGCTAGCGGGCTCCAAGAGACCCAGTACTTC.

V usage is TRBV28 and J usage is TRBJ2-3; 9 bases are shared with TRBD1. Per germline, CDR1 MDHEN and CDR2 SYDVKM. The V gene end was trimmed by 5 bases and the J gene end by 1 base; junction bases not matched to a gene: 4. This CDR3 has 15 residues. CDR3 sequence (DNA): TGTGCCAGCAGTCGGACAGGGGCCGGCACAGATACGCAGTATTTT. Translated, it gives CASSRTGAGTDTQYF.

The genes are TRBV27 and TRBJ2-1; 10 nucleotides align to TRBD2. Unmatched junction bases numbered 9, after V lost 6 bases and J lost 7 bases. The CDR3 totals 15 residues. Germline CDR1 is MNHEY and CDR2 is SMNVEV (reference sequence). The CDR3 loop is CASSLSGGASNEQFF. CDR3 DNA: TGTGCCAGCAGCCTCAGCGGGGGGGCCAGTAATGAGCAGTTCTTC.